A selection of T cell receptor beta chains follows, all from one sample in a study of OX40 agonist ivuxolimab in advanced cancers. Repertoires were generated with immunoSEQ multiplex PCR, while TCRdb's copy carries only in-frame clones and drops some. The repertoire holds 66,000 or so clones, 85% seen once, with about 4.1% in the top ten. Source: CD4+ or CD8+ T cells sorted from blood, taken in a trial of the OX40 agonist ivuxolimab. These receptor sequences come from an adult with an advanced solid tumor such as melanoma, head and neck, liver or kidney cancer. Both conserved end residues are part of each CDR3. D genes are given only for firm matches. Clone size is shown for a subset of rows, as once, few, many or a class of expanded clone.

CASSLGVPGQGMEQFF | TGCGCCAGCAGCTTGGGGGTCCCGGGACAGGGAATGGAGCAGTTCTTC | TRBD1 | TRBV5-1 | NA | TRBJ2-1
CASSVLRDRAIREQYF | TGTGCCAGCAGTGTCTTGAGGGACAGGGCTATTCGCGAGCAGTACTTC | TRBD1 | TRBV28 | NA | TRBJ2-7
CASSFRENSPLHF | TGCGCCAGCAGCTTCCGGGAGAATTCACCCCTCCACTTT | NA | TRBV5-1 | NA | TRBJ1-6
CASSLATGQGARGYTF | TGCGCCAGCAGCTTGGCCACGGGACAGGGAGCAAGAGGCTACACCTTC | TRBD1 | TRBV5-1 | NA | TRBJ1-2
CASRSRLAFGEETQYF | TGTGCCAGCAGATCTAGACTAGCGTTTGGCGAAGAGACCCAGTACTTC | TRBD2 | TRBV27 | NA | TRBJ2-5
CSARGTGEAFF | TGCAGTGCTAGAGGGACAGGCGAAGCTTTCTTT | TRBD1 | TRBV20-1 | NA | TRBJ1-1
CAIKTGHEQFF | TGCGCCATCAAGACGGGCCATGAGCAGTTCTTC | NA | TRBV10-1 | NA | TRBJ2-1
CASSLTGGPTDTQYF | TGCGCCAGCAGCTTGACGGGAGGGCCTACAGATACGCAGTATTTT | TRBD2 | TRBV5-1 | NA | TRBJ2-3
CASSYSGTTNEKLFF | TGTGCCAGCAGCTACTCCGGGACAACTAATGAAAAACTGTTTTTT | NA | TRBV7-9 | NA | TRBJ1-4
CASSPGGLTDTQYF | TGTGCCAGCAGCCCCGGGGGGCTGACAGATACGCAGTATTTT | NA | TRBV11-3 | NA | TRBJ2-3
CASNLQAGVSTDTQYF | TGTGCCAGCAACTTACAAGCGGGAGTGAGCACAGATACGCAGTATTTT | TRBD2 | TRBV11-2 | NA | TRBJ2-3
CASSEALTGADTQYF | TGTGCCAGCAGTGAAGCGCTAACAGGGGCAGATACGCAGTATTTT | TRBD1 | TRBV6-1 | NA | TRBJ2-3
CASSATTASWDGNYGYTF | TGTGCCAGCAGTGCCACGACTGCCTCCTGGGACGGTAACTATGGCTACACCTTC | NA | TRBV27 | NA | TRBJ1-2
CATNPTVANSPLHF | TGTGCCACCAACCCGACGGTCGCTAATTCACCCCTCCACTTT | NA | TRBV19 | NA | TRBJ1-6
CASSPPIVETQYF | TGTGCCAGCTCACCACCGATAGTAGAGACCCAGTACTTC | NA | TRBV18 | NA | TRBJ2-5
CASSLTPRAEQYF | TGCGCCAGCAGCTTGACCCCACGGGCCGAGCAGTACTTC | NA | TRBV5-1 | few | TRBJ2-7
CASSLTSGGTNEQFF | TGTGCCAGCAGCTTAACTAGCGGTGGGACTAATGAGCAGTTCTTC | TRBD2 | TRBV7-8 | NA | TRBJ2-1
CASSPPDNNQPQHF | TGTGCCAGCAGCCCACCGGATAACAATCAGCCCCAGCATTTT | NA | TRBV7-2 | few | TRBJ1-5
CASSLYDPSVYGYTF | TGTGCCAGCAGCCTTTATGATCCCTCGGTCTATGGCTACACCTTC | NA | TRBV7-2 | NA | TRBJ1-2
CSAPGTDGYTF | TGCAGTGCACCCGGGACAGATGGCTACACCTTC | TRBD1 | TRBV20-1 | NA | TRBJ1-2
CASSSLSPYSGTSTDTQYF | TGTGCCAGCAGTTCACTATCCCCGTATAGCGGGACAAGCACAGATACGCAGTATTTT | TRBD2 | TRBV28 | NA | TRBJ2-3